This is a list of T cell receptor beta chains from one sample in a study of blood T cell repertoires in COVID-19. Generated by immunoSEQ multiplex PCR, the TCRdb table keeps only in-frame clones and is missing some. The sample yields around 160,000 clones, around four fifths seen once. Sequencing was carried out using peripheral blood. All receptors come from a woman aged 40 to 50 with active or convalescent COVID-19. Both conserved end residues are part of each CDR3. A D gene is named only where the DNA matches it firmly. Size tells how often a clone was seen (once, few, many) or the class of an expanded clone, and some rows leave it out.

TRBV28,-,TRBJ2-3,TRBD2,CASLPSGGITSTDTQYF,TGTGCCAGCCTCCCCAGCGGGGGTATCACTAGCACAGATACGCAGTATTTT
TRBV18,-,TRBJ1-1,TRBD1,CASSLDRGAEAFF,TGTGCCAGCTCACTGGACAGGGGGGCCGAAGCTTTCTTT
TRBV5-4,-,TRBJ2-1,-,CASSPQGGNEQFF,TGTGCCAGCAGTCCGCAGGGGGGCAATGAGCAGTTCTTC
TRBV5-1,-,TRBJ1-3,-,CASSLGGPGNTIYF,TGCGCCAGCAGCTTGGGGGGGCCTGGAAACACCATATATTTT
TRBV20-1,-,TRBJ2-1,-,CSASLSVSYNEQFF,TGCAGTGCTAGTCTGAGCGTCTCCTACAATGAGCAGTTCTTC
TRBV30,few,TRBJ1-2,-,CAWSALDRPVANYGYTF,TGTGCCTGGAGTGCTTTAGACAGGCCAGTAGCTAACTATGGCTACACCTTC
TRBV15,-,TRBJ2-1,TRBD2,CATSREGTSGYNEQFF,TGTGCCACCAGCAGAGAGGGGACTAGCGGCTACAATGAGCAGTTCTTC
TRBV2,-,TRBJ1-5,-,CASRLTGNQPQHF,TGTGCCAGCAGATTGACGGGGAATCAGCCCCAGCATTTT
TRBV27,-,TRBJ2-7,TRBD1,CASSPLDRAKQYF,TGTGCCAGCAGTCCCCTCGACAGGGCAAAGCAGTACTTC
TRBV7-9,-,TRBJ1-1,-,CASSLGRPGRRSTEAFF,TGTGCCAGCAGCTTAGGCCGGCCAGGGCGAAGGAGCACTGAAGCTTTCTTT
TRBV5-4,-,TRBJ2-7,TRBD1,CASSLWDSRAYEQYF,TGTGCCAGCAGCTTATGGGACAGTCGCGCCTACGAGCAGTACTTC
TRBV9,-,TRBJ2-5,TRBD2,CASSVRPSGHQETQYF,TGTGCCAGCAGCGTAAGGCCTAGCGGGCATCAAGAGACCCAGTACTTC
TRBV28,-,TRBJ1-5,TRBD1,CASSPGQGGNQPQHF,TGTGCCAGCAGTCCCGGACAGGGTGGCAATCAGCCCCAGCATTTT
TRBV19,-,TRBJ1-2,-,CATRPSLGRAYGYTF,TGTGCCACCAGACCTAGCCTAGGGAGGGCCTATGGCTACACCTTC
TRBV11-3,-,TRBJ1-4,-,CASSLTVPNEKLFF,TGTGCCAGCAGCTTAACAGTGCCTAATGAAAAACTGTTTTTT
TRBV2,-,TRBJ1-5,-,CASSPTVYQPQHF,TGTGCCAGCAGTCCGACAGTGTATCAGCCCCAGCATTTT
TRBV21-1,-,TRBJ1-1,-,CASSKDANSCSTEAFF,TGTGCCAGCAGCAAGGATGCTAACAGCTGTTCCACTGAAGCTTTCTTT
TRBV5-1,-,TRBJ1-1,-,CASSLERLKNTEAFF,TGCGCCAGCAGCTTGGAGAGGTTGAAGAACACTGAAGCTTTCTTT